These 31 T cell receptor beta chains were all obtained from the same sample, sequenced in a study of regulatory T cells in long-lasting Graves disease. Stated time point: persistent/refractory GD, antithyroid drugs over 5 years with positive TRAb. Extracted RNA from PBMCs served as the source of the TCR library. iRepertoire HTBI primers and Arm-PCR of CDR3 regions built TCR beta libraries. TCRdb independently ran MiXCR on the multiplex PCR reads; one entry per CDR3 protein. The data show 650,000 to 700,000 distinct CDR3 sequences, roughly 30% seen once. The sample in question was peripheral blood mononuclear cells (PBMCs), obtained when the disease was refractory, from a patient treated with antithyroid drugs. The receptors derive from a female donor with Graves disease.

This clonotype was detected ten times or more. CDR3 loop: CASSLGGTGGRYGYTF. CDR3 bases: TGTGCCAGCAGTTTAGGGGGGACAGGGGGCAGGTATGGCTACACCTTC. V gene TRBV28 combines with J gene TRBJ1-2, with TRBD1 identical over 12 bases. The V and J ends lost 2 bases and 5 bases, in that order; junction bases with no gene match: 6. Per germline, CDR1 MDHEN and CDR2 SYDVKM. This CDR3 is 16 amino acids long.

The V and J genes are TRBV11-2 and TRBJ2-7; D unresolved. Germline CDR1 is SGHAT and CDR2 is FQNNGV. The CDR3 runs 12 residues. V dropped 2 bases and J dropped 6 bases, with 8 bases sitting between them. The CDR3 DNA follows: TGTGCCAGCAGCTTAAGTCTAGTCGAGCAGTACTTC. It codes for CASSLSLVEQYF.

This clonotype has a handful of counts. The gene calls are TRBV27 and TRBJ2-6; the match to TRBD1 covers 8 bases. Trimming at V came to 7 bases and at J to 2 bases, leaving 16 bases not matched to a gene. This CDR3 has 19 amino acids. Germline-derived CDR1 and CDR2 are MNHEY and SMNVEV (reference sequence). CDR3 sequence reads: CASTSRLSSGGAGANVLTF. Written as DNA, the CDR3 is TGTGCCAGCACTTCAAGACTATCCTCAGGGGGCGCTGGGGCCAACGTCCTGACTTTC.

CDR3 loop: CASSVDPNTGELFF. In DNA, the CDR3 is TGTGCCAGCAGCGTAGACCCGAACACCGGGGAGCTGTTTTTT. The V gene is TRBV9, the J gene TRBJ2-2, with D unresolved. The germline CDR1 and CDR2 sequences are SGDLS and YYNGEE. V was clipped by 0 bases and J by 0 bases, with 3 bases between them. This CDR3 contains 14 residues.

In this sample, this clonotype turned up many times. The chain combines TRBV28 with TRBJ2-5; D call uncertain. The germline V gene has CDR1 MDHEN and CDR2 SYDVKM. The CDR3 consists of 14 residues. The V gene lost 4 bases and the J gene lost 5 bases, with 14 bases spanning the gap. The CDR3 loop is CASSWPGMEETQYF. The CDR3 nucleotides are TGTGCCAGCAGTTGGCCGGGTATGGAGGAGACCCAGTACTTC.

The rearrangement links TRBV7-9 to TRBJ1-3, with D hard to call. The CDR3 sequence is 15 residues long. Germline V CDR1 and CDR2: SEHNR, FQNEAQ (reference sequence). V was shortened by 3 bases and J by 0 bases, with 9 bases between the two germline ends. The CDR3 sequence: CASSLLELSGNTIYF. The CDR3 DNA sequence: TGTGCCAGCAGCTTGCTCGAACTCTCTGGAAACACCATATATTTT.

This chain uses TRBV10-2 with TRBJ2-7, with 8 positions matching TRBD1. The CDR3 loop spans 15 amino acids. The trim removed 6 bases at V and 1 base at J, leaving 8 bases unmatched. Germline loops: CDR1 WSHSY, CDR2 SAAADI. As DNA, the CDR3 is TGCGCCAGCAGCCCCCGGGACAGGAATTCCTACGAGCAGTACTTC. Amino acids: CASSPRDRNSYEQYF.

The chain uses TRBV5-6 and TRBJ1-1; 11 positions match TRBD1. Germline-derived CDR1 and CDR2 are SGHDT and YYEEEE. The J segment lost 3 bases and the V segment lost 4 bases, leaving 23 bases of the junction unmatched. CDR3 length: 21 residues. CDR3 nucleotides: TGTGCCAGCAGCCCACTGACCGGGACAGGGGGTAATCGCGGATTGTACACTGAAGCTTTCTTT. Protein product: CASSPLTGTGGNRGLYTEAFF.

J is TRBJ1-5 and V is TRBV12-5, with D possibly being TRBD1 (5 bases). CDR3 length equals 13 residues. V was pared by 3 bases and J by 7 bases, with 10 bases between. Germline CDR1 reads LGHNT; CDR2 reads FRNRAP. CDR3 residues: CASGFFGGQPQHF. The CDR3 nucleotides read TGTGCTAGTGGTTTTTTTGGGGGACAGCCCCAGCATTTT.

This clonotype was seen more than once but under ten times. The chain combines TRBV9 with TRBJ1-1; 8 nucleotides align to TRBD1. With 0 bases clipped from V and 2 bases from J, the junction kept 9 bases outside the gene matches. This CDR3 is 17 amino acids long. The germline V gene encodes CDR1 SGDLS and CDR2 YYNGEE. CDR3 nucleotide sequence: TGTGCCAGCAGCGTAGTAGGGCAGGGGGCCACTAACACTGAAGCTTTCTTT. Translation gives CASSVVGQGATNTEAFF.

J is TRBJ1-2 and V is TRBV28, with TRBD1 identical over 7 bases. Germline values: CDR1 MDHEN, CDR2 SYDVKM. J was trimmed by 4 bases and V by 3 bases; bases with no gene match: 8. This CDR3 is built from 15 residues. The CDR3 here is CASSFEGKGAYGYTF. The DNA for the CDR3 is TGTGCCAGCAGTTTCGAGGGGAAGGGGGCCTATGGCTACACCTTC.

DNA of the CDR3: TGTGCCAGTAGAGAACCCCGACAGGGCCGTAACTCTGGGGCCAACGTCCTGACTTTC. Its translation: CASREPRQGRNSGANVLTF. The gene calls are TRBV19 and TRBJ2-6, with 7 bases that match TRBD1. Unmatched junction bases numbered 14, after V lost 6 bases and J lost 0 bases. Germline V gene lookup returns CDR1 LNHDA and CDR2 SQIVND (reference sequence). The CDR3 runs to 19 residues.

This sequence joins TRBV5-1 and TRBJ1-2; 8 bases are shared with TRBD1. The CDR3 is made up of 15 amino acids. The V and J ends lost 2 bases and 6 bases, in that order; junction bases with no gene match: 9. Germline values: CDR1 SGHRS, CDR2 YFSETQ. In DNA form, the CDR3 reads TGCGCCAGCAGCTTAGAGGACAGGGCGTCAGATGGCTACACCTTC. Its protein product is CASSLEDRASDGYTF.

This clonotype has a count of ten or more. V and J are TRBV12-3 or TRBV12-4 and TRBJ1-2; no clear D gene. V lost 4 bases and J lost 8, with 14 bases in between. CDR3 length: 13 residues. CDR3 bases: TGTGCCAGCAGTTCGGGCCGGTCGGGCGGCTACACCTTC. It encodes CASSSGRSGGYTF.

J is TRBJ1-1 and V is TRBV7-3; 8 nucleotides align to TRBD1. CDR3 size: 18 residues. The J segment lost 0 bases and the V segment lost 0 bases, leaving 9 bases of the junction unmatched. Germline values: CDR1 SGHTA, CDR2 FQGTGA. Here the CDR3 DNA reads TGTGCCAGCAGCTTAACGGCAGGGGGCGGGCGGATGAACACTGAAGCTTTCTTT. Translating gives CASSLTAGGGRMNTEAFF.

The CDR3 DNA sequence: TGTGCCAGCAGTGATCGACCCCTAGGCGGGTACGAGCAGTACTTC. It codes for CASSDRPLGGYEQYF. J is TRBJ2-7 and V is TRBV25-1, with TRBD2 as a possible D gene (5 bases). CDR3 length equals 15 residues. V lost 3 bases and J 4 bases, leaving 16 bases between the germline ends. CDR1 and CDR2 (germline): MGHDK, SYGVNS.

This clonotype has just a few counts. The chain uses TRBV6-1 and TRBJ1-6; D gene ambiguous. Germline loops: CDR1 MNHNS, CDR2 SASEGT. V lost 8 bases to trimming and J lost 5 bases, with 13 bases between them. The CDR3 extends over 14 amino acids. The DNA for the CDR3 is TGTGCCAGCGCACCGGGCCCTAATAATTCACCCCTCCACTTT. It encodes CASAPGPNNSPLHF.

Ten or more counts support this clonotype. This rearrangement joins TRBV28 to TRBJ1-1; no firm D call. Trimming removed 8 bases from V and 0 bases from J, with 7 bases in between. The germline V gene has CDR1 MDHEN and CDR2 SYDVKM. This CDR3 comprises 12 residues. CDR3 bases: TGTGCCAGCCGCTCAGTGAACACTGAAGCTTTCTTT. Translated: CASRSVNTEAFF.

The chain recombines TRBV7-8 with TRBJ1-6, with D tentatively TRBD1 (6 bases). Germline V gene data show CDR1 as SGHVS and CDR2 as FQNEAQ. The CDR3 contains 15 residues. The ends were cut back, 5 bases at V and 8 bases at J, with 16 bases in the middle. CDR3 nucleotide sequence: TGTGCCAGCAGCGACCCGCCAGGGGTCGATTCACCCCTCCACTTT. Its translation: CASSDPPGVDSPLHF.

This rearrangement joins TRBV16 to TRBJ1-5, with TRBD1 matching over 7 bases. The CDR3 is 15 residues long. V trimming: 4 bases; J trimming: 5 bases; junction bases outside the gene matches: 8. CDR1 and CDR2 from the germline V gene are KGHSY and FQNENV. The CDR3 region is CASSLLGQDDQPQHF. CDR3 nucleotides: TGTGCCAGCAGCCTCCTTGGACAGGACGATCAGCCCCAGCATTTT.

The chain recombines TRBV12-3 or TRBV12-4 with TRBJ1-2, with D tentatively TRBD1 (6 bases). Trimming stripped 8 bases from V and 4 bases from J, with 17 bases between. CDR3 length: 14 residues. The CDR3 reads CASSNRALGYGYTF. The CDR3 DNA is TGTGCCAGCTCAAACAGGGCGCTAGGCTATGGCTACACCTTC.

This clonotype was picked up many times. The chain carries TRBV12-3 or TRBV12-4 and TRBJ1-1; possibly TRBD1 for D (5 bases). The CDR3 contains 14 residues. V lost 2 bases and J lost 6, with 13 bases in between. The CDR3 DNA is TGTGCCAGCAGTTTACAAACGGGACGGGCTGAAGCTTTCTTT. As protein: CASSLQTGRAEAFF.

This rearrangement joins TRBV19 to TRBJ1-6; no clear D gene. Germline assignment: CDR1 LNHDA and CDR2 SQIVND (reference sequence). The CDR3 length is 14 residues. Trimming cost V 3 bases and J 10 bases, with 13 bases left between them. This CDR3 reads CASSIRRRESPLHF. The CDR3 DNA follows: TGTGCCAGTAGTATTCGGCGGAGGGAGTCACCCCTCCACTTT.

This rearrangement joins TRBV7-8 to TRBJ1-2, with 9 bases fitting TRBD1. The ends lost 8 bases at V and 4 bases at J; junction bases unmatched: 8. The CDR3 length is 14 residues. Germline V gives CDR1 SGHVS, CDR2 FQNEAQ. This CDR3 is CASRTGAASYGYTF. CDR3 coding DNA: TGTGCCAGCCGGACAGGGGCGGCCTCCTATGGCTACACCTTC.

The CDR3 region has the DNA TGTGCCGTTCGAACAGGGGTCCAATCCACTGAAGCTTTCTTT. Protein sequence: CAVRTGVQSTEAFF. This chain links TRBV6-1 with TRBJ1-1, with TRBD1 identical over 7 bases. The germline V gene encodes CDR1 MNHNS and CDR2 SASEGT. V lost 11 bases and J lost 4; bases outside the gene matches: 13. The CDR3 totals 14 residues.

The sample holds a few counts of this clonotype. CDR3 sequence reads: CASSPNYGTGELFF. DNA for the CDR3: TGTGCCAGCAGCCCGAACTATGGGACCGGGGAGCTGTTTTTT. The chain links TRBV5-5 to TRBJ2-2; D remains ambiguous. The CDR3 sequence is 14 residues long. The germline gives CDR1 SGHKS, CDR2 YYEKEE (reference sequence). Deletions cut 4 bases from V and 5 bases from J, with 12 bases between.

This clonotype was recorded a few times. The chain employs TRBV7-2 and TRBJ1-1; TRBD1 matches 11 bases. Germline V CDR1 and CDR2: SGHTA, FQGNSA. The CDR3 is made up of 14 amino acids. Germline trimming cut 11 bases from V and 1 base from J; bases unmatched to any gene: 6. The CDR3 sequence: CADGTGGRNTEAFF. The CDR3 DNA follows: TGTGCCGACGGGACAGGGGGTCGGAACACTGAAGCTTTCTTT.

The rearrangement joins TRBV3-1 to TRBJ1-2; no reliable D call. Germline CDR1 and CDR2: LGHDT and YNNKEL (reference sequence). This CDR3 is built from 21 residues. Trimming shortened V by 4 bases and J by 0 bases, and 30 bases separated the two germline ends. The CDR3 DNA sequence: TGTGCCAGCAGCCGATCGACTTTGGATCCCCTACGGGCGCGACCTAACTATGGCTACACCTTC. Translation gives CASSRSTLDPLRARPNYGYTF. Full variable domain (missing parts from reference TRBV3-1 and TRBJ1-2): DTAVSQTPKYLVTQMGNDKSIKCEQNLGHDTMYWYKQDSKKFLKIMFSYNNKELIINETVPNRFSPKSPDKAHLNLHINSLELGDSAVYFCASSRSTLDPLRARPNYGYTFGSGTRLTVV.

This clonotype was seen more than once but under ten times. The rearrangement uses TRBV2 and TRBJ1-1; 8 nucleotides line up with TRBD1. The V gene end was trimmed by 2 bases and the J gene end by 5 bases; junction bases not matched to a gene: 13. Germline CDR1 SNHLY, CDR2 FYNNEI. This CDR3 has 17 residues. Here the CDR3 reads CASSETRTGRGWTEAFF. In DNA, the CDR3 is TGTGCCAGCAGTGAAACGAGGACAGGGCGGGGGTGGACTGAAGCTTTCTTT.

The chain employs TRBV7-2 and TRBJ2-2; the match to TRBD2 covers 8 bases. CDR1 is SGHTA and CDR2 is FQGNSA in the germline V gene. This CDR3 has 18 residues. Germline trimming cut 0 bases from V and 3 bases from J; bases unmatched to any gene: 9. The CDR3 reads CASSLAPGLGPDTGELFF. In nucleotides, the CDR3 is TGTGCCAGCAGCTTAGCCCCGGGACTAGGGCCAGACACCGGGGAGCTGTTTTTT.

The chain carries TRBV7-9 and TRBJ2-1; D gene ambiguous. Germline CDR1 and CDR2: SEHNR and FQNEAQ (reference sequence). The CDR3 loop spans 13 amino acids. V was trimmed by 6 bases and J by 5 bases, leaving 11 bases between them. In nucleotides, the CDR3 is TGTGCCAGCAGTTTGGCACTCCACAATGAGCAGTTCTTC. Translation gives CASSLALHNEQFF. Variable domain in full (rest from reference TRBV7-9 and TRBJ2-1): DTGVSQNPRHKITKRGQNVTFRCDPISEHNRLYWYRQTLGQGPEFLTYFQNEAQLEKSRLLSDRFSAERPKGSFSTLEIQRTEQGDSAMYLCASSLALHNEQFFGPGTRLTVL.